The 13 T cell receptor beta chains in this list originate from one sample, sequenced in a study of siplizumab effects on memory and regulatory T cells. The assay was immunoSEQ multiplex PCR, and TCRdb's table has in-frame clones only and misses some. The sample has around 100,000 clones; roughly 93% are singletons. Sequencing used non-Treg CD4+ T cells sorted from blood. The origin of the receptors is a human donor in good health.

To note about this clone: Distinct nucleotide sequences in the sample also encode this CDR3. The CDR3 reads CAWSVSSGGYNEQFF. As DNA, the CDR3 is TGTGCCTGGAGTGTGTCCTCGGGAGGCTACAATGAGCAGTTCTTC. The genes are TRBV30 and TRBJ2-1; 7 nucleotides agree with TRBD2. Germline CDR1 GTSNPN, CDR2 SVGIG (reference sequence). Trimming cost V 0 bases and J 3 bases; bases outside gene matches: 5. The CDR3 is made up of 15 amino acids. The full variable domain, rest sourced from reference TRBV30 and TRBJ2-1, is SQTIHQWPATLVQPVGSPLSLECTVEGTSNPNLYWYRQAAGRGLQLLFYSVGIGQISSEVPQNLSASRPQDRQFILSSKKLLLSDSGFYLCAWSVSSGGYNEQFFGPGTRLTVL.

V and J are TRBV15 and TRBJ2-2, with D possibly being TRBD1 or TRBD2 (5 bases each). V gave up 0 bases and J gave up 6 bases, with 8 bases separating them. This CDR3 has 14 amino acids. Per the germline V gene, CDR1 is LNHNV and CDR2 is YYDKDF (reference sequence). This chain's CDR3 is CATSRDGGPGELFF. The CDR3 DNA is TGTGCCACCAGCAGAGATGGGGGACCCGGGGAGCTGTTTTTT.

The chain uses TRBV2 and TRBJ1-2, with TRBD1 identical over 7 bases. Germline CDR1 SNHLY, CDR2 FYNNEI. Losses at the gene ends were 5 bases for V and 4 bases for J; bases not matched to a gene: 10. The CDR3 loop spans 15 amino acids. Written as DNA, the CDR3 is TGTGCCAGCAGTTCCGGGACAGCCCGTCGCTATGGCTACACCTTC. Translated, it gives CASSSGTARRYGYTF.

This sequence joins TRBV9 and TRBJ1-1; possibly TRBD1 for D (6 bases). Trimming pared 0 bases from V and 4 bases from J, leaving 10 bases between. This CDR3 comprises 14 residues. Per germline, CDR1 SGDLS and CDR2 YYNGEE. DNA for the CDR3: TGTGCCAGCAGCGTAGTAGGGGGTCCCACTGAAGCTTTCTTT. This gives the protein CASSVVGGPTEAFF.

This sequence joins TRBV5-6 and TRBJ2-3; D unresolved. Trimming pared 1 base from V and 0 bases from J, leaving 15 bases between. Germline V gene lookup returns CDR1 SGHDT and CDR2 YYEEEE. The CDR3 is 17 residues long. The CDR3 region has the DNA TGTGCCAGCAGCTTGTATAAGGGAACCCTTAGCACAGATACGCAGTATTTT. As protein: CASSLYKGTLSTDTQYF. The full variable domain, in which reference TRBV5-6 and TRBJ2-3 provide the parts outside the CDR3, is DAGVTQSPTHLIKTRGQQVTLRCSPKSGHDTVSWYQQALGQGPQFIFQYYEEEERQRGNFPDRFSGHQFPNYSSELNVNALLLGDSALYLCASSLYKGTLSTDTQYFGPGTRLTVL.

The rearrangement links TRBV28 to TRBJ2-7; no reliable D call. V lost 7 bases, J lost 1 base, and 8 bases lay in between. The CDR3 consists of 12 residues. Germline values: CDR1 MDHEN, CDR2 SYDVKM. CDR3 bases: TGTGCCAGCAATGGTTTATCCTACGAGCAGTACTTC. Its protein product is CASNGLSYEQYF.

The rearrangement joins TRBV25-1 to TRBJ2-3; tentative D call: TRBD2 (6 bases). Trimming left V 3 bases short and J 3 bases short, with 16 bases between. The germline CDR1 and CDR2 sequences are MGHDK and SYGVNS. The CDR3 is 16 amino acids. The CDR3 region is CASSDIKSEGTDTQYF. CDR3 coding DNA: TGTGCCAGCAGTGATATAAAGTCGGAGGGGACAGATACGCAGTATTTT. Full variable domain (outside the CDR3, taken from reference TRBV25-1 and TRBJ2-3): EADIYQTPRYLVIGTGKKITLECSQTMGHDKMYWYQQDPGMELHLIHYSYGVNSTEKGDLSSESTVSRIRTEHFPLTLESARPSHTSQYLCASSDIKSEGTDTQYFGPGTRLTVL.

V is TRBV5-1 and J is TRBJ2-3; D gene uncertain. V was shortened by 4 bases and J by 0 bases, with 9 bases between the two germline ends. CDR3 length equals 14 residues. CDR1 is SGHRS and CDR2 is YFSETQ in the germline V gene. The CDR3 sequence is CASSEPDSTDTQYF. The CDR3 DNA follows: TGCGCCAGCAGCGAACCGGACAGCACAGATACGCAGTATTTT. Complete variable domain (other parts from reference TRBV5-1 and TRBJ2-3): KAGVTQTPRYLIKTRGQQVTLSCSPISGHRSVSWYQQTPGQGLQFLFEYFSETQRNKGNFPGRFSGRQFSNSRSEMNVSTLELGDSALYLCASSEPDSTDTQYFGPGTRLTVL.

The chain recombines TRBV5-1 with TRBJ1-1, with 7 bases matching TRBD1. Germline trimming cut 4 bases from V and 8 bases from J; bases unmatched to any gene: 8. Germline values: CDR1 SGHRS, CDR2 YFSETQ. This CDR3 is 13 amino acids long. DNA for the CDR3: TGCGCCAGCAGCCCTGGACAGGACAGGGAAGCTTTCTTT. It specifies CASSPGQDREAFF.

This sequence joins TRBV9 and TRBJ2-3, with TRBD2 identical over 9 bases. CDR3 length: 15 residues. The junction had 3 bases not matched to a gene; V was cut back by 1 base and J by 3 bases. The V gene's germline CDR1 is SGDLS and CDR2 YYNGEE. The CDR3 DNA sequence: TGTGCCAGCAGCGTACGACTAGCGGTAACAGATACGCAGTATTTT. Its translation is CASSVRLAVTDTQYF.

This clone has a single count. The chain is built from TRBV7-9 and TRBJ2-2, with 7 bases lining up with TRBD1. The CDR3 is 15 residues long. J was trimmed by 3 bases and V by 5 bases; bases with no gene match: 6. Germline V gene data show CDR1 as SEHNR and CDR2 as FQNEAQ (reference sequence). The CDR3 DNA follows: TGTGCCAGCAGCCCTGGGACAGAGGACACCGGGGAGCTGTTTTTT. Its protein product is CASSPGTEDTGELFF.

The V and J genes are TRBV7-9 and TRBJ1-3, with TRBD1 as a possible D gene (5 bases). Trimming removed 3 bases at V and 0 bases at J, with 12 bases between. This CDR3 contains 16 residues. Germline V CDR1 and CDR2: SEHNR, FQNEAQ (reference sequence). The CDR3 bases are TGTGCCAGCAGCTTCGGGGCGGTGAGCTCTGGAAACACCATATATTTT. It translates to CASSFGAVSSGNTIYF.

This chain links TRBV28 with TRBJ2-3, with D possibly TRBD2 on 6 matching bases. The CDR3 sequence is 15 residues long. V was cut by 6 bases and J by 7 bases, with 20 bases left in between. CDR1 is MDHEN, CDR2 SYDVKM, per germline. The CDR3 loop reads CASSLPGLTQNTQYF. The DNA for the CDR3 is TGTGCCAGCAGCCTCCCGGGACTGACCCAGAATACGCAGTATTTT.